The rows below give T cell receptor beta chains drawn from one sample of a study of blood T cells in healthy people across ages. TCRdb ran MiXCR on the 5' RACE reads and lists one entry per CDR3 protein. The table shows about 570,000 distinct CDR3 sequences, with roughly 29% occurring only once. The specimen was blood. These receptors all stem from a woman in her 70s in good health. Each CDR3 is given without its conserved first and last residue.

J: TRBJ1-2; V: TRBV5-1; CDR3: ASSILGMANYGYT
J: TRBJ2-4; V: TRBV25-1; CDR3: ASRDVAKNIQY
J: TRBJ2-5; V: TRBV6-1; CDR3: ASSEALAGYQETQY
J: NA; V: TRBV15; CDR3: ATGLRTGGSYEQY
J: TRBJ1-1; V: TRBV6-2/TRBV6-3; CDR3: ASSSHTRNTEAF
J: TRBJ2-5; V: TRBV6-6; CDR3: ASSNLRDREETQY
J: TRBJ2-3; V: TRBV20-1; CDR3: SAGLSGNTDTQY
J: TRBJ2-5; V: TRBV20-1; CDR3: SAGAVSATQY
J: TRBJ1-1; V: TRBV12-3/TRBV12-4; CDR3: ATRYGQGAEAF
J: TRBJ2-3; V: TRBV28; CDR3: VTDRSTDTQY
J: TRBJ2-2; V: TRBV4-3; CDR3: ASSQRPGLAGGNTGELF
J: TRBJ2-2; V: TRBV7-9; CDR3: ASSPGTAVTGELF
J: TRBJ1-2; V: TRBV29-1; CDR3: SILKGAKDYGYT
J: TRBJ1-2; V: TRBV7-8; CDR3: ASSTGDRGIYGYT
J: TRBJ2-5; V: TRBV12-3/TRBV12-4; CDR3: ASSYPSGQSQETQY
J: TRBJ1-1; V: TRBV6-6; CDR3: ASVRGGGNTEAF
J: TRBJ1-6; V: TRBV20-1; CDR3: SARGETGEYSPLH
J: TRBJ2-7; V: TRBV20-1; CDR3: SARGAGFSYEQY
J: TRBJ1-2; V: TRBV20-1; CDR3: SARALQGRGVYGYT
J: TRBJ2-1; V: TRBV20-1; CDR3: SANTASGGAGKDEQF
J: TRBJ2-5; V: TRBV12-3/TRBV12-4; CDR3: ASSSGRGGEQY
J: TRBJ1-1; V: TRBV3-1; CDR3: ASSQAGGLNTEAF
J: TRBJ2-5; V: TRBV28; CDR3: ASSVYQETQY
J: TRBJ1-1; V: TRBV18; CDR3: ASTETGGTEAF